A selection of T cell receptor beta chains follows, all from one sample in a study of CXCR3 chemokines and chemotherapy response in bladder cancer. TCRdb analysed the PCR reads with MiXCR anew, one entry per CDR3 protein. The sample lists approximately 12,000 distinct CDR3 sequences; roughly 12% were seen once. Sample acquisition took place from a patient whose treatment included neoadjuvant chemotherapy. These receptors were collected from a human donor with bladder cancer that did not respond to neoadjuvant chemotherapy. Each CDR3 is given with its conserved first and last residue. The D gene is left open where the match is weak. Size values are once, few and many counts, or a class for expanded clones, and some rows have none.

clone_size	j_call	d_call	v_call	cdr3_nt	cdr3_aa
-	TRBJ2-5	TRBD1	TRBV12-3/TRBV12-4	TGTGCCAGCAGTCCTATGGACAGGGGCGACGAGACCCAGTACTTC	CASSPMDRGDETQYF
many	TRBJ2-7	TRBD1	TRBV5-6	TGTGCCAGCAGCTTGTTCGGGACAGGGAGAGAAAAGGAGTACTTC	CASSLFGTGREKEYF
many	TRBJ1-1	-	TRBV6-5	TGTGCCAGCAGTTACGCCGCCAGGCCCAACACTGAAGCTTTCTTT	CASSYAARPNTEAFF
few	TRBJ1-1	-	TRBV11-1	TGTGCCAGCAAGAACAGGGAGACTGAAGCTTTCTTT	CASKNRETEAFF
medium-sized	TRBJ1-1	-	TRBV10-3	TGTGCCATCAGTACGGGGGACACTGAAGCTTTCTTT	CAISTGDTEAFF
-	TRBJ2-3	-	TRBV7-9	TGTGCCAGCAGCTTAGCGGGGGCCCGCGGTGATACGCAGTATTTT	CASSLAGARGDTQYF
-	TRBJ2-3	-	TRBV5-5	TGTGCCAGCAGCTCTAGTACAGATACGCAGTATTTT	CASSSSTDTQYF
many	TRBJ2-7	TRBD2	TRBV12-3/TRBV12-4	TGTGCCAGCAGCACCTCTGCGGGGGGTTACGAGCAGTACTTC	CASSTSAGGYEQYF
medium-sized	TRBJ1-2	-	TRBV6-2/TRBV6-3	TGTGCCAGCAGAACGGACGGCTCCTATGGCTACACCTTC	CASRTDGSYGYTF
many	TRBJ1-2	TRBD1	TRBV19	TGTGCCAGTAGTCCCCGAACCGGGACAGGGGGCTCTTATGGCTACACCTTC	CASSPRTGTGGSYGYTF
many	TRBJ2-1	-	TRBV5-4	TGTGCCAGCCGGCAGGGGCATGAGCAGTTCTTC	CASRQGHEQFF